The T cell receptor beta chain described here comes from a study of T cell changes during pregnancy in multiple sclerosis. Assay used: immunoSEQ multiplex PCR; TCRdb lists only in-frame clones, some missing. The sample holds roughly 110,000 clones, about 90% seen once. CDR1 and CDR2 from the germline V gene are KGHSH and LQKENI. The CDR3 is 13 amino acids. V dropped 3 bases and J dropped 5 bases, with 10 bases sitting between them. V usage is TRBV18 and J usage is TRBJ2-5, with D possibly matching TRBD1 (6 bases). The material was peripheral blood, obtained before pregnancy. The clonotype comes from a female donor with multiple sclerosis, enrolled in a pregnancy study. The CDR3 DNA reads TGTGCCAGCTCACCTTTAGGGGGTGAGACCCAGTACTTC. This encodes CASSPLGGETQYF.